One T cell receptor beta chain is described in this entry. Its cognate antigen has yet to be identified. No clone much larger than this one lies a single base away; base qualities are absent. Libraries were prepared through RT-PCR. Sequenced using an Illumina HiSeq 2500. TCRdb trimmed public reads at Q25 via fastp, called clones via MiXCR and kept in-frame beta chains. Each record represents a unique CDR3 protein, reported with the most common genes and DNA among its rows. Recorded for this sample are about 310,000 distinct CDR3 sequences; 22% of them occurred a single time. Under 13% of the sample is held by the ten biggest clonotypes. This sample is drawn from a study of response to subunit inactivated influenza vaccine (dated by TCRdb to the late 2010s). About the investigation overall: The study used deep quantitative T cell receptor repertoire profiling to track responses to a trivalent subunit inactivated influenza vaccine.

The CDR3 holds 14 amino acids from the cysteine to the phenylalanine. CDR3 DNA is the only sequence kept; it has 42 bases, read in frame from the first base. CDR1 and CDR2 were assigned from the germline V gene as MNHNS and SASEGT. After removal of 10 bases from V and 4 bases from J, the junction retains 11 bases not matched to a gene. What the study reported, not specific to this receptor: The authors proposed that each seasonal influenza vaccination may bring in only a limited number of new T cells.

The TCR comes from a man aged 45-69 years who received an inactivated influenza vaccine. Donor details come from another sample of the same person, matched by shared clones. The starting material was PBMCs from blood, obtained roughly 20 months after vaccination. This receptor chain uses TRBV6-1 and TRBJ2-3; 7 bases in the middle match TRBD1. The CDR3 amino acid sequence is: CATRQGFSSDTQYF. The sequence in DNA is TGTGCCACCAGACAGGGTTTTAGTTCAGATACGCAGTATTTT.